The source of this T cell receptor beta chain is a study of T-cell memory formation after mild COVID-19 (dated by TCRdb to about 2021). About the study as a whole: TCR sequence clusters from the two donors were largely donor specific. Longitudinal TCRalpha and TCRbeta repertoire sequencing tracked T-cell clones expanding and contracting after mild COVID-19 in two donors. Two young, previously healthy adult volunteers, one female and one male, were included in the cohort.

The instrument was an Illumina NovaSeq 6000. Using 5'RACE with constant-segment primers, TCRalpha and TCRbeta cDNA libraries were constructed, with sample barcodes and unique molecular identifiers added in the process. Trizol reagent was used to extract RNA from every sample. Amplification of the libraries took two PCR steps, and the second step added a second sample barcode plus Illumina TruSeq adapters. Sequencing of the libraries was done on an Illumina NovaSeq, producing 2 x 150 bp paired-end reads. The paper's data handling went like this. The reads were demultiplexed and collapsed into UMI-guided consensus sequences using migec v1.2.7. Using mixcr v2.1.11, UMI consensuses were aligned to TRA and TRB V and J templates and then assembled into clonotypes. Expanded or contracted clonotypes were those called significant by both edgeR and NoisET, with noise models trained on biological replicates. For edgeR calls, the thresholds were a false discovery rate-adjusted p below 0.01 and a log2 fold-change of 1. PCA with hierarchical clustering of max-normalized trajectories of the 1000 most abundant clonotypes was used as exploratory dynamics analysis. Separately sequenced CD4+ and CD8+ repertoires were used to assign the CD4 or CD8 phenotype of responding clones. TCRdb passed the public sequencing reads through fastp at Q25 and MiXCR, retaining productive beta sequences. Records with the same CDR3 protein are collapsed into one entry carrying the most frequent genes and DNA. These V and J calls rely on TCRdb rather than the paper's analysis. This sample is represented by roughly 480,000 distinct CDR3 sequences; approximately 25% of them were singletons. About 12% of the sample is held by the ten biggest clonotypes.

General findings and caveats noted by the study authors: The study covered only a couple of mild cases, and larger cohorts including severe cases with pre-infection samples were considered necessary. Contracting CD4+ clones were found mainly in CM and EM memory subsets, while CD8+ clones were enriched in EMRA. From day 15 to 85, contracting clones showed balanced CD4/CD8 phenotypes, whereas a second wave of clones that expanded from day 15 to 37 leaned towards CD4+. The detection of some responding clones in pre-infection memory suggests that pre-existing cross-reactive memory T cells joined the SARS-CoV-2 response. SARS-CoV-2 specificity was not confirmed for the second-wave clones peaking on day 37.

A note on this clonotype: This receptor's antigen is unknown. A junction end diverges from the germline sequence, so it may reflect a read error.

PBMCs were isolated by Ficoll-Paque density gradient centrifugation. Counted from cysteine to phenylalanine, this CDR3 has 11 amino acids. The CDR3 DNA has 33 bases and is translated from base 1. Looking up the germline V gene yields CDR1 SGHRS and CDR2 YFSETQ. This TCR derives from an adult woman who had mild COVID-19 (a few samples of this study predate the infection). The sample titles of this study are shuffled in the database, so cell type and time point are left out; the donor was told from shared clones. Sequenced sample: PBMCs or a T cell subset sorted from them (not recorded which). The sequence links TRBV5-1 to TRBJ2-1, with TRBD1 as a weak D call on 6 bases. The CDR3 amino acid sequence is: CASHGDNEQLF. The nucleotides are TGCGCCAGCCATGGGGACAATGAGCAGTTATTC.